The sequence of this T cell receptor beta chain was determined in a study of identical twins. CDR1 is MGHDK, CDR2 SYGVNS, per germline. V was shortened by 4 bases and J by 1 base, with 16 bases between the two germline ends. This CDR3 has 16 amino acids. Findings and caveats of the study: Conclusions leaned on cross-sectional statistical analysis and did not track the same donors over time. Part of the zero-insertion signal could reflect confounding by invariant MAIT and iNKT cells. Twin sharing of out-of-frame TCR alpha was underestimated by models in monozygotic pairs.

In TCRdb, the 5' RACE reads were re-called with MiXCR into one record per CDR3 protein. The sample yields 1.5 million to 2 million distinct CDR3 sequences, about 32% seen once. The table lists this clonotype with a few counts. The antigen is undetermined. Every sampled donor was Caucasian and healthy. J is TRBJ2-5 and V is TRBV25-1; tentative D call: TRBD2 (6 bases). Material for sequencing was cord blood. This clonotype was sampled from a newborn girl in good health. CDR3 DNA: TGTGCCAGCAGTGGCCCGGGACTTAACCCCCAAGAGACCCAGTACTTC. As protein: CASSGPGLNPQETQYF.